This T cell receptor beta chain was found in a study of blood T cell repertoires in COVID-19 (dated by TCRdb to the early 2020s). About the investigation overall: The collaborator samples originated in the United States, Italy and Spain and spanned the acute and convalescent phases of COVID-19. HLA class I and class II types, where available, came from metadata supplied by the sample provider rather than from assay-based typing. The material from the prospective study consisted of cDNA or gDNA derived from T cells, B-cell-depleted T cells, or PBMCs. Samples were obtained from the ongoing ImmuneRACE study (first 160 participants) and from about 1,300 subjects provided by 6 global collaborators. Nearly every sample came with metadata listing a de-identified subject ID, COVID-19 status, age in years and sex. The repertoires were released in a freely available public database meant as a resource for research on the immune response to SARS-CoV-2. The dataset comprised deeply sampled blood TCRbeta repertoires from subjects exposed to, actively infected with, or recovered from COVID-19. Paper-wide results and their limitations: The quantity of clinical and demographic metadata differed by source and by participant and was supplied without curation.

On this clone itself: Its antigen is still unknown. Base qualities are not at hand, and no much larger clone is one base apart.

The germline V gene yields SGDLS for CDR1 and YYNGEE for CDR2. Spanning cysteine to phenylalanine, the CDR3 consists of 16 amino acids. CDR3 DNA is the only sequence kept; it has 48 bases, read in frame from the first base. After removal of 0 bases from V and 8 bases from J, the junction retains 8 bases not matched to a gene. The collaborating institutions used their own protocols to collect whole blood in K2EDTA tubes. For TCRbeta analysis, collaborators shipped samples as frozen whole blood, isolated PBMCs, or DNA extracted from either of those sample types. The immunoSEQ Assay, a bias-controlled multiplex PCR, was used to amplify TCRbeta CDR3 regions from genomic DNA. On the authors' methods: Within the assay, amplification of reference gene primers was used to estimate how many nucleated cells each sample contained. To quantify the absolute abundance of each unique TCRbeta CDR3 rearrangement, sequence reads were collapsed and filtered. For each sample, productive Simpson clonality was calculated as the square root of Simpson's diversity index over productive rearrangements. TCRdb holds this immuneACCESS table with in-frame rearrangements only. Some clones are missing; in checked studies, unresolved V genes explain under half, and the rest has no known cause. V and J calls and clone size come straight from that table; D and trimming were deduced from the DNA. This sample comprises 110,000 to 150,000 clones, roughly 80% of them detected only once. The ten largest clones add up to 7.5% to 8.5% of the sample.

The sequencing input was peripheral blood. Recombination connected TRBV9 to TRBJ2-1, with 10 middle bases fitting TRBD2. The source of this sequence is a human donor in a cohort sampled during active COVID-19. The nucleotide sequence reads TGTGCCAGCAGCGTAGATGAGCGGGGGGGCTCCCATGAGCAGTTCTTC. This sequence encodes CASSVDERGGSHEQFF.